The sequence of this TCR beta chain was determined in a study of graft-versus-host responses after intestinal transplantation. Turning to this clone: Antigen: not known.

CDR3 length: 14 residues. Germline CDR1 SNHLY, CDR2 FYNNEI. The ends were cut back, 6 bases at V and 4 bases at J, with 13 bases in the middle. Libraries were prepared by immunoSEQ multiplex PCR; TCRdb keeps only in-frame clonotypes and omits some of them. The data show around 70,000 clones, with around 90% seen just once and around 2.7% held by the top ten. This chain connects TRBV2 to TRBJ1-5; weak D call: TRBD1 (5 bases). Sequenced here: unstimulated CD8+ T cells sorted from spleen or lymph node cells, sampled before intestinal transplant. This receptor was taken from a human donor who received an intestinal transplant. The CDR3 DNA sequence: TGTGCCAGCAGAGTGGTGGGGGGGAATCAGCCCCAGCATTTT. This sequence encodes CASRVVGGNQPQHF.